The 22 T cell receptor beta chains listed next were all sequenced from one sample in a study of blood T cell repertoires in COVID-19. Method: immunoSEQ multiplex PCR; TCRdb's copy keeps in-frame clones and lacks some. Among about 300,000 clones listed, about 84% were seen once. Material: peripheral blood. These receptors were collected from a woman aged 50 to 60 with acute or convalescent COVID-19.

The chain has TRBV7-6 and TRBJ2-5, with TRBD2 as a possible D gene (7 bases). The CDR3 sequence is 17 residues long. Trimming removed 5 bases from V and 4 bases from J, with 23 bases in between. The germline gives CDR1 SGHVS, CDR2 FNYEAQ. The CDR3 region is CASSIHLGGANAETQYF. CDR3 DNA sequence: TGTGCCAGCAGCATACACCTTGGGGGGGCGAATGCAGAGACCCAGTACTTC.

This chain joins TRBV5-1 and TRBJ2-7, with D possibly matching TRBD2 (5 bases). This CDR3 comprises 13 residues. The germline V gene encodes CDR1 SGHRS and CDR2 YFSETQ. V was pared by 7 bases and J by 2 bases, with 13 bases between. CDR3 coding DNA: TGCGCCAGCCGGGATTCTGCTACCTACGAGCAGTACTTC. As protein: CASRDSATYEQYF.

CDR3 coding DNA: TGTGCCACCGCTGGTAGCTCCTACGAGCAGTACTTC. Translating gives CATAGSSYEQYF. The chain has TRBV24-1 and TRBJ2-7, with no clear D. Germline CDR1 KGHDR, CDR2 SFDVKD. The CDR3 spans 12 residues. Trimming cost V 9 bases and J 0 bases, with 8 bases left between them.

J is TRBJ2-3 and V is TRBV27; 9 bases map to TRBD1. With 1 base clipped from V and 11 bases from J, the junction kept 1 base outside the gene matches. The CDR3 loop spans 12 amino acids. CDR1 is MNHEY and CDR2 is SMNVEV in the germline V gene (reference sequence). CDR3 in amino acids: CASSLWTGEQYF. CDR3 bases: TGTGCCAGCAGTTTATGGACAGGGGAGCAGTATTTT.

This clone showed up just once. The CDR3 DNA is TGTGCCAGCAGCCGAGACTACACAGTATACAATGAGCAGTTCTTC. This codes for CASSRDYTVYNEQFF. The chain employs TRBV3-1 (or the pseudogene TRBV3-2) and TRBJ2-1, with D perhaps matching TRBD2 (5 bases). The germline V gene has CDR1 LGHDT and CDR2 YNNKEL (reference sequence). The CDR3 is 15 residues long. V lost 4 bases to trimming and J lost 4 bases, with 14 bases between them.

This clone has more than one count but fewer than ten. J is TRBJ2-7 and V is TRBV25-1; possible D gene TRBD1, 5 bases. V lost 5 bases and J 0 bases, leaving 14 bases between the germline ends. The CDR3 consists of 15 residues. CDR1 is MGHDK, CDR2 SYGVNS, per germline. This chain's CDR3 is CASSKGHSNSYEQYF. The CDR3 DNA reads as TGTGCCAGCAGTAAAGGACACTCAAACTCCTACGAGCAGTACTTC.

The chain recombines TRBV28 with TRBJ1-2; D perhaps matches TRBD1 (5 bases). Germline V lookup: CDR1 MDHEN, CDR2 SYDVKM. Trimming took off 5 bases at V and 7 bases at J, with 11 bases between the two ends. This CDR3 has 12 amino acids. The CDR3 DNA is TGTGCCAGCAGTCCCCGTGGGGCTGGCTACACCTTC. Protein product: CASSPRGAGYTF.

V gene TRBV6-4 combines with J gene TRBJ2-1, with TRBD2 matching over 11 bases. CDR1 and CDR2 from the germline V gene are MRHNA and SNTAGT. This CDR3 spans 14 amino acids. Losses at the gene ends were 6 bases for V and 5 bases for J; bases not matched to a gene: 3. The CDR3 is CASRILAGDNEQFF. As DNA, the CDR3 is TGTGCCAGCAGGATACTAGCGGGGGACAATGAGCAGTTCTTC.

V and J are TRBV3-1 (or the pseudogene TRBV3-2) and TRBJ2-7, with 11 bases identical to TRBD1. CDR3 length equals 14 residues. Germline CDR1 LGHDT, CDR2 YNNKEL (reference sequence). With 4 bases clipped from V and 7 bases from J, the junction kept 6 bases outside the gene matches. This CDR3 reads CASSRRTGGWEQYF. CDR3 nucleotides: TGTGCCAGCAGCCGCAGGACAGGGGGCTGGGAGCAGTACTTC.

The chain uses TRBV18 and TRBJ1-1; D ambiguous. The CDR3 runs 13 residues. V lost 3 bases and J lost 0, with 5 bases in between. Germline V gene data show CDR1 as KGHSH and CDR2 as LQKENI. The CDR3 DNA follows: TGTGCCAGCTCACCGAGTCTGAACACTGAAGCTTTCTTT. This sequence encodes CASSPSLNTEAFF.

The chain has TRBV11-2 and TRBJ2-1; a possible D gene is TRBD2 (5 bases). V shed 5 bases and J shed 1 base, with 9 bases lying between them. From germline, CDR1 is SGHAT and CDR2 FQNNGV. This CDR3 is 14 amino acids long. In nucleotides, the CDR3 is TGTGCCAGCAGCCCCACTAGGTCCTACAATGAGCAGTTCTTC. Translation: CASSPTRSYNEQFF.

V gene TRBV27 combines with J gene TRBJ2-1; D might be TRBD2 (7 bases). Trimming shortened V by 3 bases and J by 6 bases, and 15 bases separated the two germline ends. The CDR3 spans 15 residues. Germline assignment: CDR1 MNHEY and CDR2 SMNVEV (reference sequence). The CDR3 nucleotides are TGTGCCAGCAGTTTGTACAGGGAGGGAGGCAATGAGCAGTTCTTC. It is translated as CASSLYREGGNEQFF.

V usage is TRBV20-1 and J usage is TRBJ1-4; D might be TRBD1 (5 bases). Trimming took 3 bases from V and 8 from J, leaving 13 bases between them. The CDR3 is 13 amino acids. The germline gives CDR1 DFQATT, CDR2 SNEGSKA (reference sequence). CDR3 nucleotides: TGCAGTGCTAGTCGGGGGAGGCGCGAAAAACTGTTTTTT. Translated: CSASRGRREKLFF.

The chain combines TRBV2 with TRBJ2-2; a possible D gene is TRBD2 (6 bases). The V gene's germline CDR1 is SNHLY and CDR2 FYNNEI. V gave up 6 bases and J gave up 2 bases, with 13 bases separating them. The CDR3 is made up of 15 amino acids. The chain's CDR3 is CASRGTGGNTGELFF. CDR3 DNA sequence: TGTGCCAGCAGGGGGACTGGCGGTAACACCGGGGAGCTGTTTTTT.

The chain joins TRBV2 to TRBJ1-5, with D possibly being TRBD1 (5 bases). Trimming cost V 8 bases and J 4 bases, with 9 bases left between them. Germline V gives CDR1 SNHLY, CDR2 FYNNEI. This CDR3 comprises 12 residues. The CDR3 loop is CASQGENQPQHF. In nucleotides, the CDR3 is TGTGCCAGCCAGGGTGAGAATCAGCCCCAGCATTTT.

The chain joins TRBV7-3 to TRBJ2-3; TRBD2 is a possible D gene (5 bases). CDR3 size: 14 residues. V was shortened by 0 bases and J by 1 base, with 5 bases between the two germline ends. Germline assignment: CDR1 SGHTA and CDR2 FQGTGA. CDR3 bases: TGTGCCAGCAGCTTAACGAGGGGCACAGATACGCAGTATTTT. Amino acid sequence: CASSLTRGTDTQYF.

CDR3 sequence: CSASPRADSYGYTF. CDR3 DNA: TGCAGTGCTAGTCCCAGGGCTGATAGCTATGGCTACACCTTC. The genes are TRBV20-1 and TRBJ1-2, with D possibly matching TRBD1 (5 bases). The CDR3 is 14 residues long. The V gene's germline CDR1 is DFQATT and CDR2 SNEGSKA (reference sequence). With 3 bases removed from V and 4 bases from J, the gap between germline ends came to 15 bases.

This chain uses TRBV6-2 or TRBV6-3 with TRBJ2-5; D possibly corresponds to TRBD2 (6 bases). Germline CDR1 MNHEY, CDR2 SVGEGT. With 6 bases removed from V and 9 bases from J, the gap between germline ends came to 17 bases. CDR3 length: 13 residues. The CDR3 sequence is CASSQRLREAQYF. The CDR3 DNA is TGTGCCAGCAGCCAAAGGTTGAGGGAGGCCCAGTACTTC.

The rearrangement links TRBV7-2 to TRBJ1-1; D gene uncertain. Trimming shortened V by 1 base and J by 5 bases, and 8 bases separated the two germline ends. CDR3 length: 13 amino acids. Germline CDR1 reads SGHTA; CDR2 reads FQGNSA. The CDR3 loop reads CASSLVRVTEAFF. CDR3 DNA: TGTGCCAGCAGCTTAGTCCGGGTTACTGAAGCTTTCTTT.

In this sample, this clone turned up once. The chain is built from TRBV5-1 and TRBJ1-4; no definite D call. The germline gives CDR1 SGHRS, CDR2 YFSETQ. The germline V and J ends were trimmed by 1 base and 0 bases, with 7 bases remaining between them. The length of the CDR3 is 15 residues. As DNA, the CDR3 is TGCGCCAGCAGCTTGATGAGTGCAACTAATGAAAAACTGTTTTTT. Its protein product is CASSLMSATNEKLFF.

V and J are TRBV4-3 and TRBJ2-1; tentatively, D is TRBD2 (5 bases). The CDR3 sequence is 13 residues long. Germline CDR1 LGHNA, CDR2 YSLEER. The V and J ends lost 2 bases and 4 bases respectively, with 6 bases between them. In DNA, the CDR3 is TGCGCCAGCAGCCAATGGGAGTACAATGAGCAGTTCTTC. This translates into CASSQWEYNEQFF.

This clone was detected only once. The chain uses TRBV6-2 or TRBV6-3 and TRBJ2-1; possible D gene TRBD1, 5 bases. Trimming removed 5 bases at V and 3 bases at J, with 14 bases between. The V gene's germline CDR1 is MNHEY and CDR2 SVGEGT. The CDR3 is 15 amino acids. The CDR3 reads CASSGAYKFYNEQFF. DNA for the CDR3: TGTGCCAGCAGTGGGGCCTACAAGTTCTACAATGAGCAGTTCTTC.